This passage covers 16 T cell receptor beta chains from one sample sequenced in a study of a mutant IDH1 vaccine in newly diagnosed glioma. Regarding time point: week 5, during vaccination. The study gave 300 ug of mutant IDH1 20-mer peptide per vaccine dose, with topical imiquimod. Their antigen targets remain unknown. Here immunoSEQ multiplex PCR was the method, and the copy in TCRdb shows in-frame clones only, minus some. In the table there are about 53,000 clones, approximately 86% of which are singletons. Sequencing was performed on PBMCs, taken from a glioma patient whose treatment included an IDH1 peptide vaccine. Receptor source: a woman aged 18-29 years with glioma. Some clones in this sample may be carry-over from other donors' samples.

This clone was counted a few times. The chain links TRBV20-1 to TRBJ2-5; D unresolved. This CDR3 is built from 9 residues. Germline assignment: CDR1 DFQATT and CDR2 SNEGSKA (reference sequence). The V end was cut by 7 bases, the J end by 5 bases, with 5 bases between. The CDR3 is CSVGETQYF. The CDR3 DNA follows: TGCAGTGTAGGGGAGACCCAGTACTTC.

CDR3 DNA: TGTGCCAGCTCATCAGCGGGACAGGCACCCGAGCAGTACTTC. Translating it yields CASSSAGQAPEQYF. This chain links TRBV18 with TRBJ2-7, with a weak D call TRBD1 (8 bases). This CDR3 is 14 amino acids long. V was pared by 5 bases and J by 6 bases, with 17 bases between. The germline gives CDR1 KGHSH, CDR2 LQKENI. The entire variable domain, with the rest obtained from reference TRBV18 and TRBJ2-7, is as follows: NAGVMQNPRHLVRRRGQEARLRCSPMKGHSHVYWYRQLPEEGLKFMVYLQKENIIDESGMPKERFSAEFPKEGPSILRIQQVVRGDSAAYFCASSSAGQAPEQYFGPGTRLTVT.

The V call is TRBV5-4, the J call TRBJ2-5, with 7 bases identical to TRBD1. The trim removed 5 bases at V and 2 bases at J, leaving 6 bases unmatched. The germline V gene has CDR1 SGHNT and CDR2 YYREEE (reference sequence). The CDR3 extends over 14 amino acids. CDR3 loop: CASSFPGQQETQYF. In DNA, the CDR3 is TGTGCCAGCAGTTTCCCGGGACAGCAAGAGACCCAGTACTTC.

In its sample, this clone was seen once. The genes are TRBV27 and TRBJ2-7, with 10 bases lining up with TRBD1. Per germline, CDR1 MNHEY and CDR2 SMNVEV (reference sequence). The CDR3 has 13 amino acids. With 8 bases clipped from V and 7 bases from J, the junction kept 8 bases outside the gene matches. This chain's CDR3 is CASRRQGAWEQYF. CDR3 sequence (DNA): TGTGCCAGCCGAAGACAGGGGGCGTGGGAGCAGTACTTC.

V usage is TRBV27 and J usage is TRBJ1-2, with a tentative D call TRBD1 (5 bases). CDR3 length: 14 residues. Trimming took off 3 bases at V and 4 bases at J, with 12 bases between the two ends. Per germline, CDR1 MNHEY and CDR2 SMNVEV (reference sequence). For the CDR3, the DNA is TGTGCCAGCAGTTTCGCAGGGACGAGCTATGGCTACACCTTC. As protein: CASSFAGTSYGYTF.

This clone was found once. This chain connects TRBV11-3 to TRBJ2-7; 10 positions match TRBD2. The CDR3 contains 14 residues. CDR1 and CDR2 (germline): SGHNT, YENEEA. The trim removed 2 bases at V and 5 bases at J, leaving 3 bases unmatched. CDR3 DNA: TGTGCCAGCAGCTTATTAGCGGGAGGCCACGAGCAGTACTTC. Translating gives CASSLLAGGHEQYF.

The chain combines TRBV7-9 with TRBJ1-1, with TRBD1 as a possible D gene (5 bases). Germline V gives CDR1 SEHNR, CDR2 FQNEAQ (reference sequence). This CDR3 region has 14 residues. V was shortened by 5 bases and J by 9 bases, with 19 bases between the two germline ends. In nucleotides, the CDR3 is TGTGCCAGCAGCCATGGGGGAAAGGAGGCCCAAGCTTTCTTT. It specifies CASSHGGKEAQAFF.

This clone was detected only a few times. This chain links TRBV6-4 with TRBJ1-5; 7 bases line up with TRBD1. Looked up from germline, CDR1 is MRHNA and CDR2 is SNTAGT. There are 15 residues in the CDR3. The V and J ends lost 5 bases and 4 bases, in that order; junction bases with no gene match: 8. The CDR3 reads CASSKFPGQNQPQHF. The CDR3 DNA reads TGTGCCAGCAGTAAGTTTCCGGGACAGAATCAGCCCCAGCATTTT.

The chain recombines TRBV27 with TRBJ2-4; TRBD1 or TRBD2 may be the D gene (6 bases each). Trimming shortened V by 6 bases and J by 7 bases, and 13 bases separated the two germline ends. Germline V lookup: CDR1 MNHEY, CDR2 SMNVEV (reference sequence). The CDR3 is made up of 13 amino acids. CDR3 in amino acids: CASSQPGANIQYF. CDR3 in DNA: TGTGCCAGCAGCCAACCGGGGGCGAACATTCAGTACTTC.

The rearrangement joins TRBV5-1 to TRBJ2-5, with 7 bases that match TRBD2. The germline V gene has CDR1 SGHRS and CDR2 YFSETQ. This CDR3 is built from 13 residues. V lost 4 bases, J lost 3 bases, and 3 bases stayed unmatched. The CDR3 here is CASSRRGEETQYF. The DNA for the CDR3 is TGCGCCAGCAGCAGACGGGGGGAAGAGACCCAGTACTTC.

A single count supports this clone. The genes are TRBV6-5 and TRBJ1-2; TRBD1 matches 11 bases. The V gene's germline CDR1 is MNHEY and CDR2 SVGAGI. This CDR3 has 14 amino acids. With 5 bases clipped from V and 5 bases from J, the junction kept 4 bases outside the gene matches. CDR3 protein: CASSPDRGPYGYTF. CDR3 in DNA: TGTGCCAGCAGTCCGGACAGGGGGCCTTATGGCTACACCTTC.

V gene TRBV18 combines with J gene TRBJ1-4; 9 bases match TRBD1. There are 17 residues in the CDR3. CDR1 is KGHSH, CDR2 LQKENI, per germline. The junction had 16 bases not matched to a gene; V was cut back by 6 bases and J by 8 bases. DNA of the CDR3: TGTGCCAGCTCGAAGGACAGGGGAATGGGTGGTATCGAAAAACTGTTTTTT. It specifies CASSKDRGMGGIEKLFF.

This sequence joins TRBV5-1 and TRBJ2-5, with 8 bases identical to TRBD1. The CDR3 totals 15 residues. Trimming at V came to 0 bases and at J to 5 bases, leaving 6 bases not matched to a gene. Germline loops: CDR1 SGHRS, CDR2 YFSETQ. The CDR3 nucleotides are TGCGCCAGCAGCTTGGGGCGGACAGGGCAGGAGACCCAGTACTTC. Translation: CASSLGRTGQETQYF.

The chain recombines TRBV6-5 with TRBJ2-1, with D possibly matching TRBD2 (5 bases). The length of the CDR3 is 14 residues. Trimming shortened V by 6 bases and J by 1 base, and 10 bases separated the two germline ends. Germline CDR1 MNHEY, CDR2 SVGAGI. CDR3 amino acids: CASRPLESYNEQFF. As DNA, the CDR3 is TGTGCCAGCAGGCCACTAGAGTCCTACAATGAGCAGTTCTTC.

V and J are TRBV5-1 and TRBJ1-2, with TRBD1 identical over 7 bases. CDR1 is SGHRS, CDR2 YFSETQ, per germline. The ends lost 0 bases at V and 8 bases at J; junction bases unmatched: 7. The CDR3 spans 14 residues. CDR3 DNA: TGCGCCAGCAGCTTGGACAGGGGAAGTGGAGGCTACACCTTC. It codes for CASSLDRGSGGYTF.

The chain combines TRBV15 with TRBJ2-2, with 9 bases fitting TRBD2. The CDR3 is 15 residues long. The germline V gene has CDR1 LNHNV and CDR2 YYDKDF (reference sequence). Losses at the gene ends were 8 bases for V and 6 bases for J; bases not matched to a gene: 10. The CDR3 nucleotides are TGTGCCACCGGGCAGCGGGGGGCCCTCGCCGGGGAGCTGTTTTTT. Translated, it gives CATGQRGALAGELFF.